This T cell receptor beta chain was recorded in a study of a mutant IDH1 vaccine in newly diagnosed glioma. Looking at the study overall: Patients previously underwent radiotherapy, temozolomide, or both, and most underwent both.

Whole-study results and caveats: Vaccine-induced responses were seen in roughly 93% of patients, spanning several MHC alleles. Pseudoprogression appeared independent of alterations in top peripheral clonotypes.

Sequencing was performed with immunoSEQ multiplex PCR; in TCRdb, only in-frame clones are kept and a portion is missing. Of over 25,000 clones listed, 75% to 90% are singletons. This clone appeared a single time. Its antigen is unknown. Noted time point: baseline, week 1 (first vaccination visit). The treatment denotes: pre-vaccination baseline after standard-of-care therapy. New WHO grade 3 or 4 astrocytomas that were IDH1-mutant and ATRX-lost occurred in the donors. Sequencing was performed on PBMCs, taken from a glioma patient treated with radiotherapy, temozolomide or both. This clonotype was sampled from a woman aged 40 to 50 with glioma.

The CDR3 protein is CASSRLANYEQYF. The CDR3 nucleotides are TGTGCCAGCAGTAGGCTAGCGAACTACGAGCAGTACTTC. The chain joins TRBV27 to TRBJ2-7; the D gene is possibly TRBD2 (6 bases). The CDR3 is 13 residues long. The V gene's germline CDR1 is MNHEY and CDR2 SMNVEV (reference sequence). V was shortened by 5 bases and J by 3 bases, with 11 bases between the two germline ends.